These 6 T cell receptor beta chains were sequenced from one sample in a study of shared clonotypes between healthy human individuals. Using immunoSEQ multiplex PCR, the repertoire was profiled, and TCRdb retains in-frame clones only, with some absent. The table records about 1 million clones, about 75% of them present only once. Sequenced material: memory CD4+ T cells sorted from blood. Subset reported: CD45RA-negative fraction. The receptors shown here come from a man younger than 35 in good health.

The chain has TRBV5-4 and TRBJ2-7; unclear D gene. This CDR3 has 14 amino acids. Trimming stripped 5 bases from V and 3 bases from J, with 15 bases between. In germline, CDR1 is SGHNT, CDR2 YYREEE (reference sequence). In nucleotides, the CDR3 is TGTGCCAGCAGTCGTATGGCAGAAGACTACGAGCAGTACTTC. This sequence encodes CASSRMAEDYEQYF.

The chain links TRBV7-9 to TRBJ1-2; D is undetermined. V was pared by 3 bases and J by 2 bases, with 19 bases between. This CDR3 region has 17 residues. Germline loops: CDR1 SEHNR, CDR2 FQNEAQ (reference sequence). For the CDR3, the DNA is TGTGCCAGCAGCTTCACAAAAGTCGCGGCCCTCAACTATGGCTACACCTTC. It translates to CASSFTKVAALNYGYTF.

V gene TRBV6-1 combines with J gene TRBJ2-5, with D perhaps matching TRBD2 (6 bases). Trimming took 5 bases from V and 5 from J, leaving 15 bases between them. The CDR3 is 14 amino acids. Germline assignment: CDR1 MNHNS and CDR2 SASEGT. CDR3 nucleotides: TGTGCCAGCAGTTCCGGGAGAAAGTGGGAGACCCAGTACTTC. Amino acids: CASSSGRKWETQYF.

The chain couples TRBV18 to TRBJ2-6, with TRBD1 as a possible D gene (6 bases). Germline-derived CDR1 and CDR2 are KGHSH and LQKENI. Trimming removed 0 bases at V and 6 bases at J, with 12 bases between. This CDR3 region has 16 residues. The CDR3 here is CASSPPWGLVANVLTF. CDR3 sequence (DNA): TGTGCCAGCTCACCACCGTGGGGGCTGGTGGCCAACGTCCTGACTTTC.

V and J are TRBV7-2 and TRBJ2-1; possibly TRBD1 or TRBD2 for D (5 bases each). The CDR3 contains 14 residues. Trimming removed 5 bases at V and 9 bases at J, with 17 bases between. CDR1 and CDR2 (germline): SGHTA, FQGNSA. CDR3 in amino acids: CASSPGPDSGEQFF. Written as DNA, the CDR3 is TGTGCCAGCAGCCCGGGACCTGATAGTGGTGAGCAGTTCTTC.

This clone is a singleton in its sample. In nucleotides, the CDR3 is TGCGCCAGCAGTGCCGGGACACCACCCTACGAGCAGTACTTC. It encodes CASSAGTPPYEQYF. The chain recombines TRBV10-1 with TRBJ2-7, with a weak D call TRBD1 (6 bases). Germline CDR1 reads WNHNN; CDR2 reads SYGVQD (reference sequence). The CDR3 is 14 amino acids. V gave up 4 bases and J gave up 2 bases, with 12 bases separating them.